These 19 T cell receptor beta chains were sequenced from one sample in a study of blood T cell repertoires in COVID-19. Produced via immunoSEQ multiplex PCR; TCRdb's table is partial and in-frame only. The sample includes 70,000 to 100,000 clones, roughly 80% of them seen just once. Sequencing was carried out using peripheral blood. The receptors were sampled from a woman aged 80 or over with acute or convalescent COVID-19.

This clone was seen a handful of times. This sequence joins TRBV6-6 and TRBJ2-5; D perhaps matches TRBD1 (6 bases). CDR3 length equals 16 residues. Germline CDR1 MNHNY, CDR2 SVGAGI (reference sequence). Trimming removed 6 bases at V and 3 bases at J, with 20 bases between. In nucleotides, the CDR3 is TGTGCCAGCAGCGGAAAGAATACAGGGACCAAAGAGACCCAGTACTTC. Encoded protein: CASSGKNTGTKETQYF.

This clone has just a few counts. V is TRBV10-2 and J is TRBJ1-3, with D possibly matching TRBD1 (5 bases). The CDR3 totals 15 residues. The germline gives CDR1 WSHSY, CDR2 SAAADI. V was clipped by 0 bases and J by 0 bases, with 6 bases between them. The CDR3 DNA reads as TGCGCCAGCAGTGAGTCGGGGGGCTCTGGAAACACCATATATTTT. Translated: CASSESGGSGNTIYF.

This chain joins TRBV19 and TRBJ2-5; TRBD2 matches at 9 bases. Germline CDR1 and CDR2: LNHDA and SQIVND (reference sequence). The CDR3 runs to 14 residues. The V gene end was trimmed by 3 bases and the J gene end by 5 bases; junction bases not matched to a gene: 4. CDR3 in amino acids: CASSIGLAGETQYF. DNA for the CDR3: TGTGCCAGTAGTATTGGGCTAGCGGGGGAGACCCAGTACTTC.

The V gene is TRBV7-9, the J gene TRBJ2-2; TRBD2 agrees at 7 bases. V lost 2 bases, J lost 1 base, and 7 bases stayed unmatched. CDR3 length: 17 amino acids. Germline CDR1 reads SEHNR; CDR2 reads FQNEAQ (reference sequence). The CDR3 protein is CASSLRGSGKNTGELFF. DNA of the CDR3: TGTGCCAGCAGCTTAAGAGGGAGCGGGAAGAACACCGGGGAGCTGTTTTTT.

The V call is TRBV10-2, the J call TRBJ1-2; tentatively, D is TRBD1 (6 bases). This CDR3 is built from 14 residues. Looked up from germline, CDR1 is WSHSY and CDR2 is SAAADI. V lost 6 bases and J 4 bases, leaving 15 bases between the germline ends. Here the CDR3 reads CASRQGQWTYGYTF. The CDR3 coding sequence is TGCGCCAGCAGGCAAGGACAGTGGACCTATGGCTACACCTTC.

CDR3 loop: CASSRGVGQGNTEAFF. The CDR3 nucleotides are TGTGCCAGCTCACGGGGAGTGGGACAGGGGAACACTGAAGCTTTCTTT. The rearrangement joins TRBV18 to TRBJ1-1, with 9 positions matching TRBD1. In germline, CDR1 is KGHSH, CDR2 LQKENI. CDR3 length: 16 residues. V shed 4 bases and J 1 base; nucleotides not matched to a gene: 7.

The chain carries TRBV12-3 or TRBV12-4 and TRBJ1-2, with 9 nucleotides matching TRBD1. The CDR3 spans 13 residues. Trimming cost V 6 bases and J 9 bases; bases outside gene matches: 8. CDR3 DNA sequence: TGTGCCAGCAGAAATTTCGGACAGGGGCGCTACACCTTC. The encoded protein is CASRNFGQGRYTF.

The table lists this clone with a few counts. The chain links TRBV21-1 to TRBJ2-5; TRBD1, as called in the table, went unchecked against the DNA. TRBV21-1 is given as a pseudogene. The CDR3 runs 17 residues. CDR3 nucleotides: TGTGCCAGCAGCAAAATCTTCACACAGGGGGCACAAGAGACCCAGTACTTC. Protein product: CASSKIFTQGAQETQYF.

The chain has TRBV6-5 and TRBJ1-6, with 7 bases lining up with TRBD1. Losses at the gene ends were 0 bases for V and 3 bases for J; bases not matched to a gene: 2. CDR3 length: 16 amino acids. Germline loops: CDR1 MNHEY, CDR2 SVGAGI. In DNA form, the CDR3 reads TGTGCCAGCAGTTACTCTTCAGGGGGCTATAATTCACCCCTCCACTTT. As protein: CASSYSSGGYNSPLHF.

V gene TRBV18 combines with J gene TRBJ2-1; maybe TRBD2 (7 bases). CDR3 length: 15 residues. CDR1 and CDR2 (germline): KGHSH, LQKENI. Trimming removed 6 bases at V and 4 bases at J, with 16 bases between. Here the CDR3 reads CASSLEGGRYNEQFF. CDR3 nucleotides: TGTGCCAGCTCCCTCGAGGGGGGGCGTTACAATGAGCAGTTCTTC.

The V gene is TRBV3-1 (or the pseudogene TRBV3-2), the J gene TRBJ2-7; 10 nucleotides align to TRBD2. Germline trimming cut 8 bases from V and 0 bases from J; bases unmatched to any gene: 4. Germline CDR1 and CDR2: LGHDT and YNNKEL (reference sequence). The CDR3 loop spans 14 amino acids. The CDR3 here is CASRTSGASYEQYF. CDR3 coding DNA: TGTGCCAGCCGGACTAGCGGAGCCTCCTACGAGCAGTACTTC.

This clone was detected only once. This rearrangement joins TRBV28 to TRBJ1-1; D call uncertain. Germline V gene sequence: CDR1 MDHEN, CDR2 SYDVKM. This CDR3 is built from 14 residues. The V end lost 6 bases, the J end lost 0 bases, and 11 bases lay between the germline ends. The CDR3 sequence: CASSSGSLNTEAFF. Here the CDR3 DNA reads TGTGCCAGCAGCTCCGGGTCCTTGAACACTGAAGCTTTCTTT.

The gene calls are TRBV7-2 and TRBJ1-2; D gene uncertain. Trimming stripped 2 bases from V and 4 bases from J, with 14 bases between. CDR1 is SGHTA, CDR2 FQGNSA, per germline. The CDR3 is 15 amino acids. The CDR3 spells CASSLLGSGGYGYTF. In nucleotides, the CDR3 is TGTGCCAGCAGCTTACTGGGAAGCGGCGGCTATGGCTACACCTTC.

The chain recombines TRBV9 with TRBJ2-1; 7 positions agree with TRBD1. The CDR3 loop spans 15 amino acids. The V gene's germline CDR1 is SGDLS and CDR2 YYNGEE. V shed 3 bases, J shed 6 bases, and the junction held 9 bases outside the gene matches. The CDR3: CASSASGQLFNEQFF. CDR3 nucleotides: TGTGCCAGCAGCGCATCGGGACAGCTCTTCAATGAGCAGTTCTTC.

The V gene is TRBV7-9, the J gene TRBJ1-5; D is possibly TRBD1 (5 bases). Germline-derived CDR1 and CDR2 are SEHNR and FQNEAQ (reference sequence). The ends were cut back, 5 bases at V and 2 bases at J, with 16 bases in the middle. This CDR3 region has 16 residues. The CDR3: CASSSTQGLGNQPQHF. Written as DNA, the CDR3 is TGTGCCAGCAGCAGTACCCAGGGTTTGGGCAATCAGCCCCAGCATTTT.

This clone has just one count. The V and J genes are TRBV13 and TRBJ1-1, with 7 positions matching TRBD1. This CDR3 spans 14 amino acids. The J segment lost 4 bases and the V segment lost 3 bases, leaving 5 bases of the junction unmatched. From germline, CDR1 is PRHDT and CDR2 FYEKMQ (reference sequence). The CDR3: CASSLDRRGTEAFF. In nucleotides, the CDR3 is TGTGCCAGCAGCTTGGACAGGAGAGGCACTGAAGCTTTCTTT.

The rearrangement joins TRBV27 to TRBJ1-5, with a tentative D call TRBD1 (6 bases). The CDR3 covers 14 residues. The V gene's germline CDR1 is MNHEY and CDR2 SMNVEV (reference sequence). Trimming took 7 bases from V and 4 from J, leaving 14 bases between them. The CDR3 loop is CASTHLGGNQPQHF. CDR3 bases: TGTGCCAGCACCCACTTAGGGGGAAATCAGCCCCAGCATTTT.

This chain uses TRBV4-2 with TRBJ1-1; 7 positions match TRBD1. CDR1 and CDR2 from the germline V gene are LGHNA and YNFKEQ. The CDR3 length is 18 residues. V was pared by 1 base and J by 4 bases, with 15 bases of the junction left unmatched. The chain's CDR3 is CASSQAGDSGGRGTEAFF. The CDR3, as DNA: TGTGCCAGCAGCCAAGCTGGGGACAGTGGGGGCCGCGGCACTGAAGCTTTCTTT.

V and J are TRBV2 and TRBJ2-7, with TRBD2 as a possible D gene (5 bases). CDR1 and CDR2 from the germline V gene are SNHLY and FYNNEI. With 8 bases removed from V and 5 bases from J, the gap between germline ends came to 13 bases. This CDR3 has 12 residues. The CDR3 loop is CASSVEGHEQYF. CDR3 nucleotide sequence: TGTGCCAGCTCAGTCGAGGGCCACGAGCAGTACTTC.